The sequence of this TCR beta chain was determined in a study of shared clonotypes between healthy human individuals. Across the whole study: Three CD4 naive, three CD4 memory, two CD8 naive and one CD8 memory plate were used per donor.

With regard to this clone: As yet, its antigen is unknown.

V lost 8 bases and J 0 bases, leaving 7 bases between the germline ends. The germline gives CDR1 KGHSH, CDR2 LQKENI. The CDR3 contains 12 residues. Study-level results: Generally, estimated richness proved larger in naive subsets than it did in memory subsets.

Template for every sorted-subset replicate PCR totaled approximately 200 ng DNA, around 33,000 T cell genomes. The repertoire was sequenced with immunoSEQ multiplex PCR; TCRdb's copy has only in-frame clones and lacks some. The sample comprises approximately 340,000 clones, roughly 70% of which are singletons, and 10% to 13% rests with the top ten. Sequenced sample: memory CD4+ T cells sorted from blood. Described subset: CD45RA-negative fraction. The rearrangement links TRBV18 to TRBJ1-1, with D unclear. This TCR was sampled from a man in his thirties or forties in good health. The CDR3: CASNRVNTEAFF. DNA for the CDR3: TGTGCCAGCAATAGGGTGAACACTGAAGCTTTCTTT.